The 11 T cell receptor beta chains presented below share a single source sample, sequenced in a study of T cells in Graves' hyperthyroidism and ophthalmopathy. Regions amplified from RNA transcripts were the TCR beta CDR3 regions. A first-round RT-PCR of the TCR CDR3 used the HTBI primer set. TCRdb reanalysed the multiplex PCR reads using MiXCR and keeps one entry per CDR3 protein. There are around 190,000 distinct CDR3 sequences in the sample; about 15% occur only once, and about 56% lies in the top ten. Sequenced: blood. The receptors here all came from a woman between 50 and 59 years old with Graves' hyperthyroidism.

This clonotype was found a few times. The chain joins TRBV7-9 to TRBJ2-1; tentative D call: TRBD2 (5 bases). Trimming removed 7 bases at V and 0 bases at J, with 10 bases between. There are 14 residues in the CDR3. Germline CDR1 and CDR2: SEHNR and FQNEAQ (reference sequence). CDR3 bases: TGTGCCAGCAATGACCGGGACTCCTACAATGAGCAGTTCTTC. Translation: CASNDRDSYNEQFF.

This clonotype was seen a handful of times. The chain recombines TRBV29-1 with TRBJ2-3, with 11 bases fitting TRBD2. The V gene's germline CDR1 is SQVTM and CDR2 ANQGSEA. This CDR3 region has 16 residues. J lost 2 bases, V lost 5 bases, and 9 bases had no gene match. In DNA form, the CDR3 reads TGCAGCGTTAGTGGGACTAGCGGAAGAAACACAGATACGCAGTATTTT. Its translation is CSVSGTSGRNTDTQYF.

Note on this clonotype: A much larger clone lies a single base off, so this may be a read error. The V and J genes are TRBV20-1 and TRBJ2-7, with 10 bases that match TRBD2. TRBJ2-1 matches the DNA end more closely, so the J call is doubtful. The CDR3 totals 15 residues. CDR1 DFQATT and CDR2 SNEGSKA come from the germline V gene (reference sequence). CDR3 sequence: CSARLAGGLSYEQFF. CDR3 DNA sequence: TGCAGTGCTAGGTTAGCGGGAGGTCTCTCCTACGAGCAGTTCTTC.

This clonotype was seen repeatedly, ten times or more. The chain employs TRBV6-1 and TRBJ1-2, with D possibly TRBD1 on 5 matching bases. This CDR3 is built from 14 residues. Trimming removed 5 bases at V and 7 bases at J, with 17 bases between. The germline V gene has CDR1 MNHNS and CDR2 SASEGT. The CDR3 spells CASSPDFGGLGYTF. Here the CDR3 DNA reads TGTGCCAGCAGTCCCGATTTTGGGGGTCTTGGCTACACCTTC.

The DNA of the CDR3 is TGTGCCAGCTCGCCAAGGTTAATCGCCTACGAGCAGTTCTTC. This gives the protein CASSPRLIAYEQFF. This chain connects TRBV18 to TRBJ2-7, with D unclear. The DNA end is more similar to TRBJ2-1, so the J call may be wrong. The CDR3 has 14 residues. Germline V gene sequence: CDR1 KGHSH, CDR2 LQKENI.

This clonotype appeared many times. The chain couples TRBV6-2 or TRBV6-3 to TRBJ2-5, with TRBD2 matching over 9 bases. Looked up from germline, CDR1 is MNHEY and CDR2 is SVGEGT. V shed 6 bases, J shed 0 bases, and the junction held 2 bases outside the gene matches. This CDR3 spans 14 amino acids. This chain's CDR3 is CASRPSGNQETQYF. The CDR3 nucleotides read TGTGCCAGCAGGCCTAGCGGGAACCAAGAGACCCAGTACTTC.

V and J are TRBV28 and TRBJ2-7; maybe TRBD1 (6 bases). This CDR3 comprises 12 residues. Trimming left V 8 bases short and J 5 bases short, with 13 bases between. The V gene's germline CDR1 is MDHEN and CDR2 SYDVKM. In DNA form, the CDR3 reads TGTGCCAGCTCCACAGGGACGGACGAGCAGTACTTC. Protein sequence: CASSTGTDEQYF.

The J gene is TRBJ2-1, the V gene TRBV14; D may match TRBD1 or TRBD2 (6 bases each). V was cut by 0 bases and J by 8 bases, with 17 bases left in between. This CDR3 has 16 amino acids. Per germline, CDR1 SGHDN and CDR2 FVKESK. CDR3 in amino acids: CASSQDFWGARYEQFF. CDR3 nucleotides: TGTGCCAGCAGCCAAGATTTTTGGGGGGCGCGGTATGAGCAGTTCTTC.

This clonotype was seen repeatedly, ten times or more. This chain links TRBV10-3 with TRBJ1-2; no clear D gene. The CDR3 loop spans 15 amino acids. V gave up 6 bases and J gave up 2 bases, with 16 bases separating them. CDR1 is ENHRY and CDR2 is SYGVKD in the germline V gene. Here the CDR3 reads CAIRIPLAVNYGYTF. Written as DNA, the CDR3 is TGTGCCATCAGGATTCCCCTGGCAGTAAACTATGGCTACACCTTC.

This clonotype has ten or more counts. The chain has TRBV2 and TRBJ2-5; 13 bases fit TRBD2. Germline-derived CDR1 and CDR2 are SNHLY and FYNNEI. V was pared by 6 bases and J by 4 bases, with 11 bases of the junction left unmatched. This CDR3 comprises 17 residues. This CDR3 reads CASRKGLAGFGGETQYF. CDR3 DNA: TGTGCCAGCAGGAAGGGACTAGCGGGATTTGGGGGAGAGACCCAGTACTTC.

Worth noting for this clonotype: Just one base apart from a much larger clone, this may be a read error. V and J are TRBV6-1 and TRBJ2-3; D remains unclear. In germline, CDR1 is MNHNS, CDR2 SASEGT. The CDR3 contains 13 residues. CDR3: CASSEQRRDMQYF. For the CDR3, the DNA is TGTGCCAGCAGTGAACAGCGACGAGATATGCAGTATTTT.